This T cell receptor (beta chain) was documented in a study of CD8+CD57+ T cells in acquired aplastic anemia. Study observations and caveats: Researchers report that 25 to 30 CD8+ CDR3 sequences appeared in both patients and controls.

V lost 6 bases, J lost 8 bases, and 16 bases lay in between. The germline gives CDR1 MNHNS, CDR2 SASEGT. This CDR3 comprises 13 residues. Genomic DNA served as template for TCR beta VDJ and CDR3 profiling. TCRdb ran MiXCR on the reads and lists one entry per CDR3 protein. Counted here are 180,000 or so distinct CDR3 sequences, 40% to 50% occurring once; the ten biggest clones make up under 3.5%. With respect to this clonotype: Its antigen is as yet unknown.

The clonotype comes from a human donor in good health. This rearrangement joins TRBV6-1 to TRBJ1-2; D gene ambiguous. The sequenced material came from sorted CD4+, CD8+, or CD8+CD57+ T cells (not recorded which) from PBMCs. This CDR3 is CASRTDEYWGYTF. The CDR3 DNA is TGTGCCAGCAGGACGGACGAATATTGGGGCTACACCTTC.